A selection of T cell receptor beta chains follows, all from one sample in a study of regulatory T cells in long-lasting Graves disease. TCRdb analysed the multiplex PCR reads with MiXCR anew, one entry per CDR3 protein. The sample includes 390,000 or so distinct CDR3 sequences, around 11% of them seen just once. This sample also belongs to another study, concerning T cells in Graves' hyperthyroidism and ophthalmopathy.

The material sequenced was peripheral blood mononuclear cells (PBMCs), taken at new diagnosis, from a patient treated with antithyroid drugs. Receptor source: a woman between 18 and 30 years old with Graves disease. Both conserved end residues are part of each CDR3. D genes are given only for firm matches. The listing skips clone size in some rows; elsewhere it reads once, few, many or a size class.

d_gene	j_gene	v_gene	abundance	CDR3aa	CDR3nt
TRBD1	TRBJ1-2	TRBV6-6	many	CASSYSILTGEGGYTF	TGTGCCAGCAGTTACTCGATTTTGACAGGGGAGGGTGGCTACACCTTC
TRBD2	TRBJ2-1	TRBV6-4	-	CASSDSGGSSYNEQFF	TGTGCCAGCAGTGACTCGGGGGGGTCCTCCTACAATGAGCAGTTCTTC
-	TRBJ2-3	TRBV28	many	CASSSLLDSLDTDTQYF	TGTGCCAGCAGTTCCCTCTTAGACAGCTTGGACACAGATACGCAGTATTTT
TRBD2	TRBJ2-7	TRBV28	many	CASRDGTSVDYEQYF	TGTGCCAGCAGAGACGGGACTAGCGTTGACTACGAGCAGTACTTC
TRBD2	TRBJ2-1	TRBV20-1	many	CSARSLLAGTFNEQFF	TGCAGTGCTAGAAGTCTACTAGCGGGAACCTTCAATGAGCAGTTCTTC
TRBD1	TRBJ1-2	TRBV30	many	CAWSLGGLVGYTF	TGTGCCTGGAGCCTAGGGGGCCTAGTGGGCTACACCTTC
TRBD2	TRBJ2-2	TRBV6-2/TRBV6-3	many	CASSYDGGALTGELFF	TGTGCCAGCAGTTACGACGGGGGGGCCCTGACCGGGGAGCTGTTTTTT
-	TRBJ2-5	TRBV11-1	-	CASSFGGTQYF	TGTGCCAGCAGCTTCGGAGGGACCCAGTACTTC
-	TRBJ2-7	TRBV5-1	many	CASSLADSEQYF	TGCGCCAGCAGCTTGGCCGACAGCGAGCAGTACTTC
-	TRBJ2-3	TRBV7-8	-	CASSLDHGPSTDTQYF	TGTGCCAGCAGCTTAGATCACGGCCCTAGCACAGATACGCAGTATTTT
-	TRBJ2-3	TRBV6-2/TRBV6-3	many	CASTPRGTASTDTQYF	TGTGCCAGCACCCCCCGGGGAACGGCTAGCACAGATACGCAGTATTTT
TRBD2	TRBJ2-7	TRBV6-9	-	CASSYGAGGYEQYF	TGTGCCAGCAGTTACGGAGCGGGAGGCTACGAGCAGTACTTC
-	TRBJ2-2	TRBV6-1	many	CASSSLGHPGELFF	TGTGCCAGCTCCTCCCTGGGACATCCCGGGGAGCTGTTTTTT
TRBD2	TRBJ2-7	TRBV7-8	many	CASSLRLAGTSEQYF	TGTGCCAGCAGCTTACGACTAGCGGGGACATCCGAGCAGTACTTC
TRBD1	TRBJ2-5	TRBV2	many	CASTLDRGRETQYF	TGTGCCAGCACTCTGGACAGGGGTAGGGAGACCCAGTACTTC
-	TRBJ1-6	TRBV4-1	many	CASSQVVFSPNSPLHF	TGCGCCAGCAGCCAAGTGGTATTCTCCCCCAATTCACCCCTCCACTTT
-	TRBJ1-2	TRBV5-1	-	CASTARQTGNYGYTF	TGCGCCAGCACCGCACGACAAACAGGGAACTATGGCTACACCTTC
-	TRBJ2-1	TRBV10-3	many	CAITGGGYNEQFF	TGTGCCATCACTGGCGGCGGTTACAATGAGCAGTTCTTC
-	TRBJ2-1	TRBV4-3	-	CASSQDSGAIYNEQFF	TGCGCCAGCAGCCAAGATTCCGGGGCTATCTACAATGAGCAGTTCTTC
TRBD2	TRBJ2-7	TRBV14	-	CASSPKGGLAETYEQYF	TGTGCCAGCAGCCCCAAGGGCGGACTAGCGGAGACCTACGAGCAGTACTTC
-	TRBJ2-1	TRBV7-9	many	CASSFDSPAKQFF	TGTGCCAGCAGCTTTGACAGTCCGGCAAAGCAGTTCTTC
-	TRBJ2-3	TRBV2	many	CARGKERGTQYF	TGTGCCAGAGGAAAGGAGAGGGGCACGCAGTATTTT
-	TRBJ1-1	TRBV27	-	CASIRLNTEAFF	TGTGCCAGCATCAGGCTGAACACTGAAGCTTTCTTT
-	TRBJ2-4	TRBV28	many	CASSPFKNIQYF	TGTGCCAGCAGTCCCTTCAAAAACATTCAGTACTTC
TRBD1	TRBJ1-2	TRBV27	many	CASSLLGDRAKYGYTF	TGTGCCAGCAGTTTACTAGGTGACAGGGCCAAATATGGCTACACCTTC
TRBD2	TRBJ2-5	TRBV3-1	-	CASSPSGRGGPETQCF	TGTGCCAGCAGCCCCAGTGGGCGGGGGGGCCCAGAGACCCAGTGCTTC
-	TRBJ1-6	TRBV18	-	CASSPSRNSPLHF	TGTGCCAGCTCACCATCCAGGAATTCACCCCTCCACTTT
TRBD1	TRBJ1-5	TRBV6-2/TRBV6-3	few	CASSYSPSRDRVGNQPQHF	TGTGCCAGCAGTTACTCACCCTCCCGGGACAGGGTTGGTAATCAGCCCCAGCATTTT
TRBD2	TRBJ2-1	TRBV19	few	CASGWSGGAYNEQFF	TGTGCCAGTGGATGGAGCGGGGGGGCCTACAATGAGCAGTTCTTC
TRBD2	TRBJ2-5	TRBV12-3/TRBV12-4	-	CASRGLAGVQETQYF	TGTGCCAGCAGGGGACTAGCGGGAGTCCAGGAGACCCAGTACTTC
TRBD2	TRBJ2-3	TRBV29-1	many	CSGGTSGSTDTQYF	TGCAGCGGGGGGACTAGCGGGAGCACAGATACGCAGTATTTT
-	TRBJ1-5	TRBV28	-	CASSSYGGDTSLPQHF	TGTGCCAGCAGTTCGTACGGGGGGGACACTTCACTCCCCCAGCATTTT
-	TRBJ1-2	TRBV6-1	many	CASSTQRVAFGYTF	TGTGCCAGCAGTACCCAAAGGGTAGCGTTCGGCTACACCTTC
-	TRBJ2-1	TRBV7-9	-	CASSLTPGLPPNNEQFF	TGTGCCAGCAGCCTTACCCCGGGACTCCCTCCAAACAATGAGCAGTTCTTC
-	TRBJ2-3	TRBV20-1	many	CSAILSRKRRVRSTDTQYF	TGCAGTGCAATCCTTTCGCGGAAACGGAGGGTACGGAGCACAGATACGCAGTATTTT
TRBD2	TRBJ2-2	TRBV7-3	many	CASSSGLATGELFF	TGTGCCAGCAGCTCCGGACTAGCTACCGGGGAGCTGTTTTTT
-	TRBJ2-7	TRBV10-3	-	CAISGARGENEQYF	TGTGCCATCAGTGGAGCCCGGGGTGAGAATGAGCAGTACTTC
-	TRBJ2-2	TRBV6-2/TRBV6-3	-	CASSRSVTNTGELFF	TGTGCCAGCAGCCGCAGCGTTACGAACACCGGGGAGCTGTTTTTT
-	TRBJ2-3	TRBV29-1	many	CSVVGRPPVPNTQYF	TGCAGCGTCGTGGGGAGGCCCCCCGTGCCCAATACGCAGTATTTT
-	TRBJ2-7	TRBV5-8	many	CASSSVPYVTRDEQYF	TGTGCCAGCAGCTCGGTACCCTACGTAACCCGGGACGAGCAGTACTTC
-	TRBJ2-5	TRBV19	many	CASTGANQETQYF	TGTGCCAGTACAGGGGCAAATCAAGAGACCCAGTACTTC
-	TRBJ2-5	TRBV27	-	CASRKRNQETQYF	TGTGCCAGCAGGAAGCGGAACCAAGAGACCCAGTACTTC
TRBD1	TRBJ2-3	TRBV3-1	-	CASSPGTGETDTRYF	TGTGCCAGCAGCCCGGGGACAGGGGAGACAGATACGCGGTATTTT
-	TRBJ2-3	TRBV11-3	many	CASSLRADTQYF	TGTGCCAGCAGCTTGCGGGCAGATACGCAGTATTTT
-	TRBJ1-1	TRBV28	-	CASSFRRGWFRTEAFF	TGTGCCAGCAGTTTTCGGAGGGGCTGGTTTCGCACTGAAGCTTTCTTT
-	TRBJ2-7	TRBV27	many	CASSERGRGSYEQYF	TGTGCCAGCAGTGAGCGCGGGCGGGGCTCCTACGAGCAGTACTTC
-	TRBJ2-5	TRBV6-2/TRBV6-3	many	CASSYAQLSANQETQYF	TGTGCCAGCAGTTACGCACAACTATCGGCTAACCAAGAGACCCAGTACTTC
TRBD1	TRBJ1-1	TRBV12-3/TRBV12-4	many	CASSSRLRDRNTEAFF	TGTGCCAGCAGTTCAAGACTCCGGGACAGGAACACTGAAGCTTTCTTT
TRBD1	TRBJ1-4	TRBV7-2	many	CASSPGTGLPPGYNEKLFF	TGTGCCAGCAGCCCAGGGACAGGCTTACCCCCGGGTTATAATGAAAAACTGTTTTTT
TRBD1	TRBJ2-3	TRBV5-4	many	CASSPTGGADTDTQYF	TGTGCCAGCAGTCCTACAGGGGGCGCCGACACAGATACGCAGTATTTT
-	TRBJ2-2	TRBV5-1	few	CASSLDGWGQNTGELFF	TGTGCCAGCAGCTTGGATGGGTGGGGACAGAACACCGGGGAGCTGTTTTTT
-	TRBJ2-5	TRBV3-1	many	CASSQDYGSRAQETQYF	TGTGCCAGCAGCCAAGACTATGGGAGCCGGGCACAAGAGACCCAGTACTTC
TRBD2	TRBJ2-1	TRBV20-1	-	CSALGLAGVPEQFF	TGCAGTGCTCTGGGACTAGCGGGAGTTCCTGAGCAGTTCTTC
-	TRBJ1-1	TRBV6-5	many	CASSYSTTLNTEAFF	TGTGCCAGCAGTTACTCGACCACTCTTAACACTGAAGCTTTCTTT
-	TRBJ1-2	TRBV20-1	few	CSARRDGDYGYTF	TGCAGTGCTAGGCGAGACGGTGACTATGGCTACACCTTC